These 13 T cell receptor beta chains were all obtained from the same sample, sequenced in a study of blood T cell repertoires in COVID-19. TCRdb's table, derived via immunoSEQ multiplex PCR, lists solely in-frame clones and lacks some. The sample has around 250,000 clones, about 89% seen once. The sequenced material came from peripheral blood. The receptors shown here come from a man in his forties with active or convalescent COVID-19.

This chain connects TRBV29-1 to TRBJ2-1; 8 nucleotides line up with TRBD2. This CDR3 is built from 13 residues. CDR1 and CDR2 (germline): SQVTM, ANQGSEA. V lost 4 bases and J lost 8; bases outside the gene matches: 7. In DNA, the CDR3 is TGCAGCGTTGTGGCGGGAGGATGGGATGAGCAGTTCTTC. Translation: CSVVAGGWDEQFF.

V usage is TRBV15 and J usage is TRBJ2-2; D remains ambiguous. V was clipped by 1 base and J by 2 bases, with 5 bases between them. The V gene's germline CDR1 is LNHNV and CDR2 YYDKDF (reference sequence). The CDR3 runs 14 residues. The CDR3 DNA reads TGTGCCACCAGCAGAGGAGCCAACACCGGGGAGCTGTTTTTT. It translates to CATSRGANTGELFF.

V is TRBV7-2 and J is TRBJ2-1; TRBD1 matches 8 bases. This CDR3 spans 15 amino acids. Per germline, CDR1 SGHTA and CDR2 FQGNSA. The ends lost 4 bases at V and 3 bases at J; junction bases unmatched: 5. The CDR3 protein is CASSSRTGNYNEQFF. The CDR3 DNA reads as TGTGCCAGCAGCTCCCGGACAGGGAACTACAATGAGCAGTTCTTC.

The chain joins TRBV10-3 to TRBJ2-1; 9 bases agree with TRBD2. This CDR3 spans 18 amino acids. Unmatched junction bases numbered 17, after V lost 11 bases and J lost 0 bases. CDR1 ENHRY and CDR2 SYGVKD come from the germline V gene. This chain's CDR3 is CAAQGLASSLGSYNEQFF. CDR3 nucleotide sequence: TGTGCCGCCCAGGGACTAGCCTCATCCTTGGGCTCCTACAATGAGCAGTTCTTC.

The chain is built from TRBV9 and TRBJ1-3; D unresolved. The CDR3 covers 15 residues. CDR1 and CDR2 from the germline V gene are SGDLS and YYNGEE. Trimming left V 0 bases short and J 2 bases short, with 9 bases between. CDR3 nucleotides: TGTGCCAGCAGCGTAGGAGGGCATACTGGAAACACCATATATTTT. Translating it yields CASSVGGHTGNTIYF. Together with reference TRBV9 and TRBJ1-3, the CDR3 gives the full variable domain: DSGVTQTPKHLITATGQRVTLRCSPRSGDLSVYWYQQSLDQGLQFLIQYYNGEERAKGNILERFSAQQFPDLHSELNLSSLELGDSALYFCASSVGGHTGNTIYFGEGSWLTVV.

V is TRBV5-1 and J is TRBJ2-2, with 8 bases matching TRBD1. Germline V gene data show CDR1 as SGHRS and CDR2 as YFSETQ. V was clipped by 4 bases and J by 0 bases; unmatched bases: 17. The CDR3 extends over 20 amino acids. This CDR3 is CASSRPMDRVLPSNTGELFF. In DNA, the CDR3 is TGCGCCAGCAGCCGACCAATGGACAGGGTTCTCCCCTCGAACACCGGGGAGCTGTTTTTT.

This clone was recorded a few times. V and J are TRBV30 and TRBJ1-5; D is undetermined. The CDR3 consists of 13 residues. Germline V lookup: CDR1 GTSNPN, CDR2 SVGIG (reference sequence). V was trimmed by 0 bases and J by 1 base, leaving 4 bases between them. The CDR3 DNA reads TGTGCCTGGAGTGTTCGGAGCAATCAGCCCCAGCATTTT. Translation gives CAWSVRSNQPQHF.

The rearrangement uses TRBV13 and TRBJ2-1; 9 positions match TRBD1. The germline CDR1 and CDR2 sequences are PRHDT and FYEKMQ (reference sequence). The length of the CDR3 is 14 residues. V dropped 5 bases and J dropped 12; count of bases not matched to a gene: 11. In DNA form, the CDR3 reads TGTGCCAGCAGCGAACCGGGACAGGGTTTTAGGCAGTTCTTC. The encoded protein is CASSEPGQGFRQFF.

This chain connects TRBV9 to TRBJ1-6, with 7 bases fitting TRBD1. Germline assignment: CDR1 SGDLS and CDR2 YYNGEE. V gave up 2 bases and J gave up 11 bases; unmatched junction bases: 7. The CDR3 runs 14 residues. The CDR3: CASSVGDSATPLHF. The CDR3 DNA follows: TGTGCCAGCAGCGTCGGGGACAGTGCGACACCCCTCCACTTT. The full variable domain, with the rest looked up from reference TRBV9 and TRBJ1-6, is DSGVTQTPKHLITATGQRVTLRCSPRSGDLSVYWYQQSLDQGLQFLIQYYNGEERAKGNILERFSAQQFPDLHSELNLSSLELGDSALYFCASSVGDSATPLHFGNGTRLTVT.

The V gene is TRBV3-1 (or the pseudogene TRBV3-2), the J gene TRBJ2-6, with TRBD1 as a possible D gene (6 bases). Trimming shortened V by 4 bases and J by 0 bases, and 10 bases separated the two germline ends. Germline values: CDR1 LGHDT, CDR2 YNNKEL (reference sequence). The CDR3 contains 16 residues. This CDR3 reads CASSRDTSSGANVLTF. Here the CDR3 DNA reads TGTGCCAGCAGCCGGGACACTAGCTCTGGGGCCAACGTCCTGACTTTC.

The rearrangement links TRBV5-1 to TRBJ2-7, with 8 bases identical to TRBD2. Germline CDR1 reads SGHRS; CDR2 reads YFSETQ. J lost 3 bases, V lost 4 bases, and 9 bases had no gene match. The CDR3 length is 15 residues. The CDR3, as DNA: TGCGCCAGCAGCGGGGGACTAGGGGCCCGCTACGAGCAGTACTTC. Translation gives CASSGGLGARYEQYF.

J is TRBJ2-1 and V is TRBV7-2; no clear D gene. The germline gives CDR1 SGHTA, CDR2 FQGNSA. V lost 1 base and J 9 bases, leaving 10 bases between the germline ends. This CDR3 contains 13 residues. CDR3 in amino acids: CASSLGRAREQFF. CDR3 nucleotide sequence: TGTGCCAGCAGCTTAGGTCGAGCTCGTGAGCAGTTCTTC.

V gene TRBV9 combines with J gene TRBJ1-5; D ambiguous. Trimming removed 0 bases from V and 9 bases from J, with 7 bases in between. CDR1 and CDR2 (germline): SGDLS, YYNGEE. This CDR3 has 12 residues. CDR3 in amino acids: CASSVGLGPQHF. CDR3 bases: TGTGCCAGCAGCGTAGGACTCGGGCCCCAGCATTTT. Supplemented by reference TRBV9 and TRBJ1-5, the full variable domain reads DSGVTQTPKHLITATGQRVTLRCSPRSGDLSVYWYQQSLDQGLQFLIQYYNGEERAKGNILERFSAQQFPDLHSELNLSSLELGDSALYFCASSVGLGPQHFGDGTRLSIL.